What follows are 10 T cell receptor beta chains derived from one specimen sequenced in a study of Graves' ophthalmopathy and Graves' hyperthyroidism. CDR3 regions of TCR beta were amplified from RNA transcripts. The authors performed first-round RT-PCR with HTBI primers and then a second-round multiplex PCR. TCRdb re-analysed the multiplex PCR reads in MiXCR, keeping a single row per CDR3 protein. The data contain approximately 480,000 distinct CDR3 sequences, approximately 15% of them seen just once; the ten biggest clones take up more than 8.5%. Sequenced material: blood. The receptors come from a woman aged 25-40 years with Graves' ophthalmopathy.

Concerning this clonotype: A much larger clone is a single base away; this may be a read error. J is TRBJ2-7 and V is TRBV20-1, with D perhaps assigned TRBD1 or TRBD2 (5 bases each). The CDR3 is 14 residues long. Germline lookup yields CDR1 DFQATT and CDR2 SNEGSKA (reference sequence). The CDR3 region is CSAGAPLGRGEQCF. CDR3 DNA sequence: TGCAGTGCCGGGGCCCCACTAGGTCGGGGCGAGCAGTGCTTC.

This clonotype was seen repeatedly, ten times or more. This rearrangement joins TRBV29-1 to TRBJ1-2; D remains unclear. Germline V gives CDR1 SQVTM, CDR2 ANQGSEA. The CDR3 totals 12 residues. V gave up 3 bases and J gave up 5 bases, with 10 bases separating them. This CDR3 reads CSVDSAVYGYTF. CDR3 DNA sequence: TGCAGCGTTGATTCGGCGGTGTATGGCTACACCTTC.

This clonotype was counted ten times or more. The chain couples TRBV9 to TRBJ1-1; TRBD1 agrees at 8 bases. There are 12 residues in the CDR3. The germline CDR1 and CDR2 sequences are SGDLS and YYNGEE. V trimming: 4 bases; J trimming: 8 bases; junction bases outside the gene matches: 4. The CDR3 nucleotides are TGTGCCAGCAGCTCCGGACAGGGAGAAGCTTTCTTT. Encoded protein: CASSSGQGEAFF.

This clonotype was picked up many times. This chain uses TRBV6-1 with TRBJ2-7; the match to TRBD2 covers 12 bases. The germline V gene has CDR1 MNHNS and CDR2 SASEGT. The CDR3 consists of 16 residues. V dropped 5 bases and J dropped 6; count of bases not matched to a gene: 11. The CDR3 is CASSRTSGIGSAEQYF. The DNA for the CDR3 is TGTGCCAGCAGTCGGACTAGCGGGATCGGGTCAGCCGAGCAGTACTTC.

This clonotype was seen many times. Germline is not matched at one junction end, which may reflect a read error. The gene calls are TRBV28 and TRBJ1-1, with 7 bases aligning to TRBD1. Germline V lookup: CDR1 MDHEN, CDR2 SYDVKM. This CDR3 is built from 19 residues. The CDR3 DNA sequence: TGTGCCAGCAGTCCTTCCCAACAGGGGATTTATCGTACAGACACTGAGGCTTTCTTT. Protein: CASSPSQQGIYRTDTEAFF.

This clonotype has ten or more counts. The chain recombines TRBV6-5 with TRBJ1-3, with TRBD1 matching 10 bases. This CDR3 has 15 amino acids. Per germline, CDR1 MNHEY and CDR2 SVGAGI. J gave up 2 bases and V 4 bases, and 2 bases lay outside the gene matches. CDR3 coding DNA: TGTGCCAGCAGTTCCGGACAGGGGGCTGGAAACACCATATATTTT. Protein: CASSSGQGAGNTIYF.

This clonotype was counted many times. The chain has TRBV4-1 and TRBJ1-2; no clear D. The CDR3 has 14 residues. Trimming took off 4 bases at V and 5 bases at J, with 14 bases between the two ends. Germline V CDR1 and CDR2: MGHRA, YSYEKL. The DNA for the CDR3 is TGCGCCAGCAGCCCCCGTATAGGAGGGTATGGCTACACCTTC. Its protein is CASSPRIGGYGYTF.

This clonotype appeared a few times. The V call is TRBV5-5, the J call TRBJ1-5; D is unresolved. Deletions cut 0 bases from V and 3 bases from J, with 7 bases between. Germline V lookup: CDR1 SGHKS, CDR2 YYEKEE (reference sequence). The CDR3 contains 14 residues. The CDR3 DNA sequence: TGTGCCAGCAGCTTGGGCAACTTCAATCAGCCCCAGCATTTT. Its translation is CASSLGNFNQPQHF.

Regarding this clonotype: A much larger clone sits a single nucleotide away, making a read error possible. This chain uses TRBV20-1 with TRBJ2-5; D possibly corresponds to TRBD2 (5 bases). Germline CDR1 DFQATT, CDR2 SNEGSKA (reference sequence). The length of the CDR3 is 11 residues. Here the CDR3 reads CSANLEATQDF. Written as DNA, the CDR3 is TGCAGTGCTAACCTGGAGGCGACCCAGGACTTC.

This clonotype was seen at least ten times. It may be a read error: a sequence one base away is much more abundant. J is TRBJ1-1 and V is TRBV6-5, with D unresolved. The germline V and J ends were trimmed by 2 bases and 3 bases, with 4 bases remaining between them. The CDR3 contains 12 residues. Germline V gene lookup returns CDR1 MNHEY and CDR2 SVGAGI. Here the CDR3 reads CASSYGDTEAFF. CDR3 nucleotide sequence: TGTGCCAGCAGTTACGGGGACACTGAAGCTTTCTTT.